Sequencing of this T cell receptor beta chain was carried out in a study of shared clonotypes between healthy human individuals. CDR1 and CDR2 from the germline V gene are WSHSY and SAAADI. The CDR3 contains 15 residues. After removal of 5 bases from V and 0 bases from J, the junction contained 2 bases not matched to a gene. Study findings and constraints: Four donors shared around 5% of their naive CD4 clonotypes.

This clone was seen only once. Its antigen is undetermined. Terminally differentiated effector memory CD45RA+ cells were excluded from the naive CD8 cells, which were CD45RO-negative and positively selected for CCR7. Sorted-subset replicate PCR reactions were performed with roughly 200 ng DNA, corresponding to roughly 30,000 T cell genomes. Original data processing: Quality scores were absent from the junction-only immunoSEQ sequences, so filtering differed. Assay: immunoSEQ multiplex PCR; the TCRdb copy retains only in-frame clones and omits some. V and J calls and clone size are as listed in that table; D and trimming were resolved from the DNA. The sample lists roughly 1,800,000 clones; approximately 94% were seen once.

The chain joins TRBV10-2 to TRBJ2-1; 9 nucleotides line up with TRBD2. The receptor was derived from a man between 18 and 29 years old in good health. The sequenced material came from naive CD8+ T cells sorted from blood. CDR3 nucleotide sequence: TGCGCCAGCAGTCAGACTAGCGGCTCCTACAATGAGCAGTTCTTC. Protein product: CASSQTSGSYNEQFF.